Below are 31 T cell receptor beta chains sequenced from a single sample in a study of long-term antiretroviral therapy in people with HIV. It was version v3.0 of the immunoSEQ assay that was run at survey level. Clones were sequenced by immunoSEQ multiplex PCR, and TCRdb holds only the in-frame ones, with some missing. The sample has some 20,000 clones; around 85% are singletons. Sequences were derived from unsorted PBMCs, sampled 0.9 years after starting antiretroviral therapy. These receptors were obtained from a man between 18 and 29 years old with HIV.

The chain is built from TRBV15 and TRBJ2-1; D not certain. The germline gives CDR1 LNHNV, CDR2 YYDKDF (reference sequence). The CDR3 has 14 residues. V was trimmed by 0 bases and J by 12 bases, leaving 15 bases between them. This CDR3 is CATSRDQARRPQFF. Here the CDR3 DNA reads TGTGCCACCAGCAGAGATCAGGCGAGGCGCCCGCAGTTCTTC.

The rearrangement links TRBV4-1 to TRBJ1-2; D gene ambiguous. V lost 0 bases to trimming and J lost 5 bases, with 16 bases between them. The V gene's germline CDR1 is MGHRA and CDR2 YSYEKL. This CDR3 is 16 amino acids long. The CDR3 coding sequence is TGCGCCAGCAGCCAAGAGTTGGGAGGTTTAGGATATGGCTACACCTTC. Translated: CASSQELGGLGYGYTF.

The V and J genes are TRBV20-1 and TRBJ2-3, with D hard to call. The CDR3 is made up of 11 amino acids. From germline, CDR1 is DFQATT and CDR2 SNEGSKA (reference sequence). V was shortened by 3 bases and J by 4 bases, with 5 bases between the two germline ends. The CDR3 reads CSASESDTQYF. For the CDR3, the DNA is TGCAGTGCTAGCGAGTCAGATACGCAGTATTTT.

The chain couples TRBV7-8 to TRBJ2-6; the D gene is possibly TRBD2 (6 bases). The CDR3 has 16 residues. V gave up 3 bases and J gave up 3 bases, with 12 bases separating them. Per the germline V gene, CDR1 is SGHVS and CDR2 is FQNEAQ. DNA for the CDR3: TGTGCCAGCAGCTTCAGGGATAGCGGTGGGGCCAACGTCCTGACTTTC. Its protein is CASSFRDSGGANVLTF.

The V call is TRBV4-1, the J call TRBJ1-2; a possible D gene is TRBD1 (5 bases). Germline CDR1 reads MGHRA; CDR2 reads YSYEKL. V was cut by 4 bases and J by 4 bases, with 13 bases left in between. The CDR3 extends over 14 amino acids. The CDR3 DNA reads TGCGCCAGCAGCCCCTTACAGGTTTTCTATGGCTACACCTTC. Translated: CASSPLQVFYGYTF.

The chain joins TRBV6-5 to TRBJ2-3; D is uncertain. Trimming shortened V by 0 bases and J by 1 base, and 11 bases separated the two germline ends. Germline V gene lookup returns CDR1 MNHEY and CDR2 SVGAGI. CDR3 length equals 16 residues. CDR3 coding DNA: TGTGCCAGCAGTTACTCTGCCCTTGGGGGCACAGATACGCAGTATTTT. Translating gives CASSYSALGGTDTQYF.

The chain recombines TRBV5-4 with TRBJ2-1; TRBD1 agrees at 9 bases. Unmatched junction bases numbered 17, after V lost 4 bases and J lost 15 bases. Germline CDR1 reads SGHNT; CDR2 reads YYREEE (reference sequence). The CDR3 is 15 amino acids. The CDR3 reads CASSPTGGTGREPFF. CDR3 bases: TGTGCCAGCAGCCCAACCGGGGGGACAGGGAGAGAACCGTTCTTC.

V gene TRBV6-4 combines with J gene TRBJ2-6; maybe TRBD1 (6 bases). The CDR3 spans 14 residues. Germline V CDR1 and CDR2: MRHNA, SNTAGT. Deletions cut 0 bases from V and 11 bases from J, with 11 bases between. CDR3 sequence: CASSDSPQGDVLTF. CDR3 DNA sequence: TGTGCCAGCAGTGACTCACCACAGGGTGACGTCCTGACTTTC.

The rearrangement links TRBV19 to TRBJ2-4, with no clear D. CDR1 is LNHDA, CDR2 SQIVND, per germline (reference sequence). This CDR3 region has 17 residues. Trimming pared 6 bases from V and 1 base from J, leaving 19 bases between. CDR3 DNA sequence: TGTGCCAGTAGCCTCGGGCTCTGGGATTCGGCCAAAAACATTCAGTACTTC. This translates into CASSLGLWDSAKNIQYF.

V and J are TRBV30 and TRBJ1-6; 8 nucleotides line up with TRBD1. Per germline, CDR1 GTSNPN and CDR2 SVGIG (reference sequence). The CDR3 runs to 15 residues. V lost 6 bases to trimming and J lost 0 bases; unmatched junction nucleotides: 4. For the CDR3, the DNA is TGTGCCTGCCGGACAGGGAGCTCCTATAATTCACCCCTCCACTTT. Translated: CACRTGSSYNSPLHF.

A few counts support this clone. The chain combines TRBV2 with TRBJ1-2; no clear D gene. Germline-derived CDR1 and CDR2 are SNHLY and FYNNEI. The CDR3 is made up of 13 amino acids. V lost 4 bases and J lost 7, with 13 bases in between. As DNA, the CDR3 is TGTGCCAGCAGTGTGAGGGAAGGGATTGGCTACACCTTC. This gives the protein CASSVREGIGYTF.

The chain has TRBV7-9 and TRBJ1-1; no firm D call. Germline V gene sequence: CDR1 SEHNR, CDR2 FQNEAQ (reference sequence). The CDR3 runs to 12 residues. The V end was cut by 5 bases, the J end by 1 base, with 5 bases between. The CDR3 DNA reads as TGTGCCAGCAGCCGATGGAACACTGAAGCTTTCTTT. Amino acids: CASSRWNTEAFF. Variable domain in full (rest from reference TRBV7-9 and TRBJ1-1): DTGVSQNPRHKITKRGQNVTFRCDPISEHNRLYWYRQTLGQGPEFLTYFQNEAQLEKSRLLSDRFSAERPKGSFSTLEIQRTEQGDSAMYLCASSRWNTEAFFGQGTRLTVV.

This CDR3 is CASSVNEWGEETQYF. In DNA, the CDR3 is TGCGCCAGCAGCGTGAATGAGTGGGGGGAAGAGACCCAGTACTTC. The chain is built from TRBV5-1 and TRBJ2-5; D may be TRBD2 (6 bases). V dropped 4 bases and J dropped 3 bases, with 16 bases sitting between them. Per the germline V gene, CDR1 is SGHRS and CDR2 is YFSETQ. The length of the CDR3 is 15 residues.

The chain combines TRBV15 with TRBJ2-3; D gene unclear. CDR1 and CDR2 (germline): LNHNV, YYDKDF (reference sequence). V dropped 3 bases and J dropped 0 bases, with 13 bases sitting between them. The CDR3 is made up of 16 amino acids. The CDR3 is CATSSLVRISTDTQYF. CDR3 nucleotides: TGTGCCACCAGCAGTCTAGTTCGGATTAGCACAGATACGCAGTATTTT.

In its sample, this clone was seen once. This sequence joins TRBV28 and TRBJ1-1, with D uncertain. The V gene's germline CDR1 is MDHEN and CDR2 SYDVKM. Trimming pared 3 bases from V and 0 bases from J, leaving 8 bases between. CDR3 length equals 14 residues. In DNA, the CDR3 is TGTGCCAGCAGTTTTCCAGATCTGAACACTGAAGCTTTCTTT. Amino acid sequence: CASSFPDLNTEAFF.

The CDR3 is CAWSYGGEVQPQHF. In nucleotides, the CDR3 is TGTGCCTGGAGTTATGGAGGGGAGGTTCAGCCCCAGCATTTT. The rearrangement joins TRBV30 to TRBJ1-5, with D possibly being TRBD1 (5 bases). V shed 2 bases and J shed 6 bases, with 14 bases lying between them. The germline V gene has CDR1 GTSNPN and CDR2 SVGIG (reference sequence). The CDR3 sequence is 14 residues long.

The rearrangement links TRBV7-9 to TRBJ1-2; no clear D gene. Between the trimmed V and J ends, which lost 4 bases and 0 bases, there was a span of 12 bases. This CDR3 is built from 15 residues. Per germline, CDR1 SEHNR and CDR2 FQNEAQ (reference sequence). The CDR3 loop reads CASSYFPLTNYGYTF. The CDR3 DNA reads TGTGCCAGCAGCTACTTTCCCCTTACTAACTATGGCTACACCTTC.

The chain is built from TRBV2 and TRBJ2-1; 8 bases are a match to TRBD2. CDR3 length: 15 residues. Germline V CDR1 and CDR2: SNHLY, FYNNEI. Trimming took 6 bases from V and 0 from J; bases not matched to a gene: 4. CDR3 in amino acids: CASRAGGASYNEQFF. The CDR3 coding sequence is TGTGCCAGCAGGGCCGGGGGGGCCTCCTACAATGAGCAGTTCTTC.

This chain connects TRBV4-1 to TRBJ1-6, with 8 bases that match TRBD1. Germline CDR1 MGHRA, CDR2 YSYEKL. V was pared by 4 bases and J by 10 bases, with 15 bases of the junction left unmatched. CDR3 size: 17 residues. The CDR3 region has the DNA TGCGCCAGCAGCCGACTCGTGACAGGGGAAAGAGAGTCACCCCTCCACTTT. Translated, it gives CASSRLVTGERESPLHF.

The V gene is TRBV27, the J gene TRBJ1-4, with TRBD1 identical over 8 bases. Germline V gene sequence: CDR1 MNHEY, CDR2 SMNVEV (reference sequence). V was pared by 3 bases and J by 5 bases, with 5 bases of the junction left unmatched. CDR3 length equals 15 residues. In nucleotides, the CDR3 is TGTGCCAGCAGTTTGATGTGGACAGGGAATGAAAAACTGTTTTTT. It translates to CASSLMWTGNEKLFF.

V and J are TRBV6-1 and TRBJ2-7; D possibly uses TRBD1 or TRBD2 (5 bases each). V lost 4 bases and J 1 base, leaving 14 bases between the germline ends. CDR1 and CDR2 from the germline V gene are MNHNS and SASEGT. This CDR3 region has 15 residues. CDR3 in DNA: TGTGCCAGCAGTGGACAAGGGACGGGGTCCTACGAGCAGTACGTC. Its translation: CASSGQGTGSYEQYV.

The chain carries TRBV18 and TRBJ2-3; D may be TRBD2 (6 bases). The germline V gene encodes CDR1 KGHSH and CDR2 LQKENI. The CDR3 has 19 residues. Trimming took off 0 bases at V and 0 bases at J, with 19 bases between the two ends. CDR3 DNA sequence: TGTGCCAGCTCACCACCGACTACATCCCCGGGACTCAGCACAGATACGCAGTATTTT. Protein product: CASSPPTTSPGLSTDTQYF.

Here the CDR3 reads CASSEPGLAVTDTQYF. CDR3 coding DNA: TGTGCCAGCAGCGAGCCCGGACTAGCAGTCACAGATACGCAGTATTTT. This chain uses TRBV7-9 with TRBJ2-3, with 8 bases that match TRBD2. This CDR3 comprises 16 residues. V shed 5 bases and J 2 bases; nucleotides not matched to a gene: 9. The germline V gene has CDR1 SEHNR and CDR2 FQNEAQ (reference sequence).

This chain uses TRBV11-3 with TRBJ2-7, with D possibly matching TRBD2 (6 bases). The germline V gene has CDR1 SGHNT and CDR2 YENEEA. The V end was cut by 11 bases, the J end by 4 bases, with 9 bases between. The CDR3 contains 10 residues. The CDR3 sequence is CAGRDYEQYV. DNA of the CDR3: TGTGCCGGGCGGGATTACGAGCAGTACGTC.

This chain connects TRBV7-6 to TRBJ2-2, with TRBD2 identical over 10 bases. The CDR3 is 16 residues long. The germline CDR1 and CDR2 sequences are SGHVS and FNYEAQ. V lost 1 base to trimming and J lost 5 bases; unmatched junction nucleotides: 4. This chain's CDR3 is CASSLGSGGATGELFF. CDR3 bases: TGTGCCAGCAGCTTAGGCAGCGGGGGGGCAACCGGGGAGCTGTTTTTT.

The rearrangement uses TRBV19 and TRBJ1-1; 7 bases line up with TRBD1. CDR3 length: 17 amino acids. Germline V gene sequence: CDR1 LNHDA, CDR2 SQIVND (reference sequence). J gave up 0 bases and V 2 bases, and 9 bases lay outside the gene matches. The DNA of the CDR3 is TGTGCCAGTAGTATACTAGGACAGGCCACCCTGAACACTGAAGCTTTCTTT. This gives the protein CASSILGQATLNTEAFF.

Only a few counts were recorded for this clone. The chain couples TRBV11-1 to TRBJ2-7, with D perhaps TRBD1 (6 bases). CDR1 is SGHAT and CDR2 is FQDESV in the germline V gene (reference sequence). The germline V and J ends were trimmed by 5 bases and 0 bases, with 11 bases remaining between them. This CDR3 contains 14 residues. In nucleotides, the CDR3 is TGTGCCAGCAGCCCTCCGACAGGCTCCTACGAGCAGTACTTC. It yields the protein CASSPPTGSYEQYF.

A word on this clone: Other DNA variants within this sample encode the same CDR3. This chain joins TRBV6-1 and TRBJ2-5; 7 positions match TRBD1. Germline V gene data show CDR1 as MNHNS and CDR2 as SASEGT. Unmatched junction bases numbered 2, after V lost 3 bases and J lost 1 base. The CDR3 contains 14 residues. CDR3 protein: CASSEAGGQETQYF. CDR3 coding DNA: TGTGCCAGCAGTGAGGCAGGGGGCCAAGAGACCCAGTACTTC.

V usage is TRBV14 and J usage is TRBJ2-2, with unresolved D. Trimming left V 1 base short and J 3 bases short, with 6 bases between. This CDR3 has 14 residues. The germline gives CDR1 SGHDN, CDR2 FVKESK. For the CDR3, the DNA is TGTGCCAGCAGCCAAGGTCCGTACACCGGGGAGCTGTTTTTT. Residues: CASSQGPYTGELFF.

The chain couples TRBV7-9 to TRBJ2-2; D unresolved. Germline V gives CDR1 SEHNR, CDR2 FQNEAQ (reference sequence). V gave up 5 bases and J gave up 7 bases, with 5 bases separating them. CDR3 length: 11 residues. Here the CDR3 DNA reads TGTGCCAGCAGCCTTTACGGGGAGCTGTTTTTT. Translating gives CASSLYGELFF.

The V call is TRBV29-1, the J call TRBJ2-1; 8 nucleotides match TRBD2. The J segment lost 4 bases and the V segment lost 6 bases, leaving 8 bases of the junction unmatched. Germline V gene lookup returns CDR1 SQVTM and CDR2 ANQGSEA. This CDR3 has 14 residues. The CDR3 region has the DNA TGCAGCGTGGGTCCGGGGGGGGGATACAATGAGCAGTTCTTC. Encoded protein: CSVGPGGGYNEQFF.